The sequence of this T cell receptor (beta chain) was determined in a study of cytomegalovirus exposure and HLA in healthy donors. Whole-study results and caveats: Investigators reported approximately 170 TCR beta chains as tied to cytomegalovirus. In vitro experiments confirmed that three CMV-associated chains were specific for CMV antigens.

Using immunoSEQ multiplex PCR, the repertoire was profiled, and TCRdb retains in-frame clones only, with some absent. The sample holds about 160,000 clones, under 90% seen once. Only one count was recorded for this clone. Antigen specificity is unknown. While the first cohort had about 610 subjects, the donors belonged to the separate validation cohort of over a hundred subjects. Specimen: PBMCs. The sequence came from a man aged 18 to 29 in good health and CMV-seropositive.

The CDR3 DNA is TGTGCCAGCACCTATGGACAGGGTACCTACGAGCAGTACTTC. It translates to CASTYGQGTYEQYF. The chain joins TRBV6-5 to TRBJ2-7; 8 bases align to TRBD1. The germline V gene has CDR1 MNHEY and CDR2 SVGAGI. With 7 bases clipped from V and 2 bases from J, the junction kept 7 bases outside the gene matches. This CDR3 contains 14 residues.